This T cell receptor beta chain derives from a study of blood T cell repertoires in COVID-19. At the level of the study: The study drew acute and convalescent COVID-19 samples from the United States, Italy and Spain. Sources were T cells, B-cell-depleted T cells, or PBMCs; the material itself was cDNA or gDNA.

Per the original data handling: Estimation of nucleated cell counts was performed using reference gene primer amplification. Libraries were prepared by immunoSEQ multiplex PCR; TCRdb keeps only in-frame clonotypes and omits some of them. That table furnishes V, J and clone size, whereas the DNA furnished D and trimming. The sample lists 25,000 to 35,000 clones, approximately 80% occurring once. The CDR3 loop spans 16 amino acids. Material: peripheral blood. The sequence derives from a woman aged 70-85 years with acute or convalescent COVID-19. The chain employs TRBV21-1 and TRBJ2-1; the table's D call, TRBD2, has no DNA check behind it. TRBV21-1 is flagged as a pseudogene. CDR3 region: CASSKASLAVDNEQFF. CDR3 nucleotide sequence: TGTGCCAGCAGCAAAGCATCACTAGCGGTGGACAATGAGCAGTTCTTC.